The 13 T cell receptor beta chains below all came from one sample that was sequenced in a study of blood T cell repertoires in COVID-19. Generated by immunoSEQ multiplex PCR, the TCRdb table keeps only in-frame clones and is missing some. The sample records roughly 50,000 clones, about 91% being singletons. The sequencing sample was made of peripheral blood. These receptor sequences come from a woman aged 55-70 years with active or convalescent COVID-19.

J is TRBJ1-2 and V is TRBV6-5, with 10 bases identical to TRBD1. From germline, CDR1 is MNHEY and CDR2 SVGAGI. This CDR3 has 15 amino acids. V gave up 1 base and J gave up 4 bases; unmatched junction bases: 3. The DNA of the CDR3 is TGTGCCAGCAGTTACTGGGGACAGGGGTCCTATGGCTACACCTTC. Translated: CASSYWGQGSYGYTF.

This chain links TRBV5-1 with TRBJ2-2, with a possible D match to TRBD1 (5 bases). Trimming pared 0 bases from V and 1 base from J, leaving 7 bases between. Germline CDR1 reads SGHRS; CDR2 reads YFSETQ. The length of the CDR3 is 15 residues. CDR3 coding DNA: TGCGCCAGCAGCTTGGGACAGCGGAACACCGGGGAGCTGTTTTTT. This codes for CASSLGQRNTGELFF.

The chain links TRBV2 to TRBJ1-2; no definite D call. Germline-derived CDR1 and CDR2 are SNHLY and FYNNEI. This CDR3 comprises 11 residues. Trimming pared 2 bases from V and 8 bases from J, leaving 6 bases between. CDR3 bases: TGTGCCAGCAGTGAACTGCGCGGCTACACCTTC. Protein sequence: CASSELRGYTF.

This clone was detected once. This chain uses TRBV5-5 with TRBJ2-3; 9 bases agree with TRBD2. The CDR3 extends over 18 amino acids. Losses at the gene ends were 0 bases for V and 2 bases for J; bases not matched to a gene: 10. Germline V lookup: CDR1 SGHKS, CDR2 YYEKEE (reference sequence). The DNA of the CDR3 is TGTGCCAGCAGCTTGGTTTATTTTAGGACTAGCGACACAGATACGCAGTATTTT. Translating it yields CASSLVYFRTSDTDTQYF.

The gene calls are TRBV20-1 and TRBJ1-1, with D unclear. The CDR3 sequence is 11 residues long. Deletions cut 5 bases from V and 2 bases from J, with 6 bases between. Germline V gene lookup returns CDR1 DFQATT and CDR2 SNEGSKA (reference sequence). The CDR3 DNA follows: TGCAGTGCTGGACTAAACACTGAAGCTTTCTTT. Translating it yields CSAGLNTEAFF.

The chain recombines TRBV7-3 with TRBJ1-2; 11 nucleotides align to TRBD1. The CDR3 is made up of 14 amino acids. J lost 6 bases, V lost 5 bases, and 5 bases had no gene match. Germline lookup yields CDR1 SGHTA and CDR2 FQGTGA. CDR3 sequence: CASSAGQGADGYTF. CDR3 sequence (DNA): TGTGCCAGCAGCGCCGGACAGGGGGCTGATGGCTACACCTTC.

The chain couples TRBV6-5 to TRBJ1-2; possible D gene TRBD1, 6 bases. The V gene's germline CDR1 is MNHEY and CDR2 SVGAGI. The V and J ends lost 2 bases and 6 bases respectively, with 10 bases between them. CDR3 size: 13 residues. The CDR3 DNA reads TGTGCCAGCAGTTACGACAGGTCTGATGGCTACACCTTC. This encodes CASSYDRSDGYTF.

The chain recombines TRBV30 with TRBJ1-5; 9 bases agree with TRBD1. Unmatched junction bases numbered 1, after V lost 0 bases and J lost 4 bases. Germline V gene data show CDR1 as GTSNPN and CDR2 as SVGIG (reference sequence). The CDR3 totals 14 residues. The CDR3 is CAWSVGTGNQPQHF. CDR3 coding DNA: TGTGCCTGGAGTGTCGGGACAGGGAATCAGCCCCAGCATTTT.

This clone appeared once. V and J are TRBV7-3 and TRBJ2-3; D not certain. This CDR3 comprises 15 residues. V was clipped by 5 bases and J by 3 bases, with 15 bases between them. Germline V gives CDR1 SGHTA, CDR2 FQGTGA. The CDR3 DNA sequence: TGTGCCAGCAGCCCCCAGCTAGTGCCTACAGATACGCAGTATTTT. Translation: CASSPQLVPTDTQYF.

V gene TRBV20-1 combines with J gene TRBJ2-5; 10 bases align to TRBD2. Trimming removed 3 bases from V and 5 bases from J; junction bases left unmatched: 6. The CDR3 is 14 residues long. The germline gives CDR1 DFQATT, CDR2 SNEGSKA (reference sequence). The CDR3 reads CSASPLAGVETQYF. The CDR3 nucleotides are TGCAGTGCTAGTCCTCTAGCGGGGGTGGAGACCCAGTACTTC.

The rearrangement joins TRBV5-6 to TRBJ1-1; possibly TRBD1 for D (5 bases). The CDR3 runs to 19 residues. V lost 2 bases and J lost 1, with 24 bases in between. Germline CDR1 is SGHDT and CDR2 is YYEEEE. The DNA of the CDR3 is TGTGCCAGCAGCTTTCTTCGCAGGGTTTCTCTTGGGAAGAACACTGAAGCTTTCTTT. Protein: CASSFLRRVSLGKNTEAFF.

V and J are TRBV9 and TRBJ2-3; D is unclear. Germline V CDR1 and CDR2: SGDLS, YYNGEE. The CDR3 runs to 16 residues. Trimming removed 3 bases from V and 1 base from J, with 15 bases in between. This CDR3 is CASSAPQSLGTDTQYF. CDR3 coding DNA: TGTGCCAGCAGCGCCCCACAGAGTTTGGGCACAGATACGCAGTATTTT. Filled out from reference TRBV9 and TRBJ2-3, the complete variable domain reads DSGVTQTPKHLITATGQRVTLRCSPRSGDLSVYWYQQSLDQGLQFLIQYYNGEERAKGNILERFSAQQFPDLHSELNLSSLELGDSALYFCASSAPQSLGTDTQYFGPGTRLTVL.

The chain carries TRBV29-1 and TRBJ1-2, with D perhaps matching TRBD1 (6 bases). The germline gives CDR1 SQVTM, CDR2 ANQGSEA. The CDR3 is made up of 15 amino acids. Trimming stripped 1 base from V and 1 base from J, with 13 bases between. The chain's CDR3 is CSVEAAGAGNYGYTF. The DNA for the CDR3 is TGCAGCGTTGAAGCGGCAGGGGCGGGTAACTATGGCTACACCTTC.